Below, 8 T cell receptor beta chains from the same sample are listed, as sequenced in a study of blood T cell repertoires in COVID-19. Profiled with immunoSEQ multiplex PCR; TCRdb holds only in-frame clones, not every one. Counted here are about 26,000 clones, 85% to 90% occurring once; the ten biggest clones make up about 11%. Material for sequencing was peripheral blood. These receptor sequences come from a man aged 65-85 years with acute or convalescent COVID-19.

This chain uses TRBV27 with TRBJ1-2, with a possible D match to TRBD1 (5 bases). The CDR3 is 14 residues long. Looked up from germline, CDR1 is MNHEY and CDR2 is SMNVEV (reference sequence). The V end was cut by 7 bases, the J end by 2 bases, with 14 bases between. CDR3 sequence: CASNPAGLNYGYTF. The CDR3 DNA reads TGTGCCAGCAACCCGGCAGGGCTAAACTATGGCTACACCTTC.

The chain links TRBV15 to TRBJ2-1; 8 nucleotides match TRBD1. The CDR3 totals 15 residues. The J segment lost 7 bases and the V segment lost 5 bases, leaving 10 bases of the junction unmatched. CDR1 is LNHNV, CDR2 YYDKDF, per germline (reference sequence). The CDR3, as DNA: TGTGCCACCAGCTCACGGACAGGGTCGGTGAATGAGCAGTTCTTC. It codes for CATSSRTGSVNEQFF.

Concerning this clone: Other DNA sequences in the sample encode the same CDR3. The V call is TRBV12-5, the J call TRBJ2-3; D remains ambiguous. The CDR3 has 13 amino acids. The V and J ends lost 7 bases and 4 bases respectively, with 12 bases between them. The germline V gene has CDR1 LGHNT and CDR2 FRNRAP. The chain's CDR3 is CASAGGVPDTQYF. The CDR3, as DNA: TGTGCTAGTGCCGGCGGAGTACCAGATACGCAGTATTTT.

V is TRBV18 and J is TRBJ2-1, with 12 bases fitting TRBD2. V shed 3 bases and J 6 bases; nucleotides not matched to a gene: 3. The CDR3 runs to 15 residues. Germline V gene data show CDR1 as KGHSH and CDR2 as LQKENI. The CDR3 DNA follows: TGTGCCAGCTCACCCGGACTAGCGGGACTCAATGAGCAGTTCTTC. This codes for CASSPGLAGLNEQFF.

The chain couples TRBV19 to TRBJ2-1; 9 nucleotides match TRBD2. The germline V gene has CDR1 LNHDA and CDR2 SQIVND (reference sequence). V lost 9 bases to trimming and J lost 4 bases; unmatched junction nucleotides: 10. The CDR3 loop spans 15 amino acids. For the CDR3, the DNA is TGTGCCAGCACCAAGGGACTAGCATATTACAATGAGCAGTTCTTC. This encodes CASTKGLAYYNEQFF.

This chain links TRBV5-4 with TRBJ2-7; 7 bases are shared with TRBD2. The germline gives CDR1 SGHNT, CDR2 YYREEE (reference sequence). This CDR3 region has 13 residues. The V gene end was trimmed by 4 bases and the J gene end by 6 bases; junction bases not matched to a gene: 7. The CDR3 bases are TGTGCCAGCAGCACTAGCGCTGGGCTCGAGCAGTACTTC. Protein product: CASSTSAGLEQYF.

This rearrangement joins TRBV3-1 (or the pseudogene TRBV3-2) to TRBJ2-1; 10 nucleotides align to TRBD1. The CDR3 runs 14 residues. Per germline, CDR1 LGHDT and CDR2 YNNKEL (reference sequence). V trimming: 4 bases; J trimming: 6 bases; junction bases outside the gene matches: 3. The DNA of the CDR3 is TGTGCCAGCAGCCTAGGGACAGGGGTCAATGAGCAGTTCTTC. Protein sequence: CASSLGTGVNEQFF.

This rearrangement joins TRBV9 to TRBJ2-1; D ambiguous. CDR1 and CDR2 from the germline V gene are SGDLS and YYNGEE. The CDR3 consists of 14 residues. The germline V and J ends were trimmed by 0 bases and 4 bases, with 8 bases remaining between them. The CDR3 region has the DNA TGTGCCAGCAGCGTAGCCCCGCTATACAATGAGCAGTTCTTC. Its translation is CASSVAPLYNEQFF. Looking up the rest from reference TRBV9 and TRBJ2-1 gives the full variable domain: DSGVTQTPKHLITATGQRVTLRCSPRSGDLSVYWYQQSLDQGLQFLIQYYNGEERAKGNILERFSAQQFPDLHSELNLSSLELGDSALYFCASSVAPLYNEQFFGPGTRLTVL.